This TCR beta chain was identified in a study of control samples from healthy donors and cancer patients. Generated by immunoSEQ multiplex PCR, the TCRdb table keeps only in-frame clones and is missing some. The table has around 140,000 clones, about 90% seen once; the top ten hold more than 6.5%. V was shortened by 5 bases and J by 8 bases, with 15 bases between the two germline ends. Germline V gene lookup returns CDR1 SGHNT and CDR2 YENEEA. CDR3 length equals 13 residues. The rearrangement links TRBV11-3 to TRBJ1-1, with D unclear. This receptor was taken from a man aged 18 to 30 in good health. The sample comprised blood. The CDR3 region is CASSLSSSQEAFF. In DNA form, the CDR3 reads TGTGCCAGCAGCCTTAGTTCTTCACAAGAAGCTTTCTTT.